The rows below give T cell receptor beta chains drawn from one sample of a study of response to subunit inactivated influenza vaccine. TCRdb analysed the RT-PCR reads with MiXCR anew, one entry per CDR3 protein. The sample has fewer than 250,000 distinct CDR3 sequences, about 15% seen once. The material sequenced was CD8+ T cells sorted from PBMCs, taken roughly 5 days after vaccination. The receptors shown here come from a middle-aged man who received an inactivated influenza vaccine. Both conserved end residues are part of each CDR3. D genes are given only for firm matches. Clone size is shown for a subset of rows, as once, few, many or a class of expanded clone.

D: TRBD1; length: 17; size: NA; V: TRBV5-1; J: TRBJ2-3; CDR3: CASSWNSGQGGTDTQYF; DNA: TGCGCCAGCAGCTGGAACTCGGGACAGGGGGGCACAGATACGCAGTATTTT
D: NA; length: 13; size: NA; V: TRBV29-1; J: TRBJ2-1; CDR3: CSVPPPGRDEQFF; DNA: TGCAGCGTCCCACCCCCCGGACGGGATGAGCAGTTCTTC
D: TRBD2; length: 18; size: NA; V: TRBV27; J: TRBJ2-2; CDR3: CASSFIGAASGSTGELFF; DNA: TGTGCCAGCAGTTTTATAGGGGCGGCTAGCGGGAGCACCGGGGAGCTGTTTTTT
D: NA; length: 13; size: few; V: TRBV29-1; J: TRBJ2-1; CDR3: CSVISVDYNEQFF; DNA: TGCAGCGTTATTAGCGTCGACTACAATGAGCAGTTCTTC
D: TRBD2; length: 18; size: NA; V: TRBV7-3; J: TRBJ2-1; CDR3: CASSFPYPSGAAHNEQFF; DNA: TGTGCCAGCAGCTTTCCATACCCTAGCGGGGCCGCCCACAATGAGCAGTTCTTC
D: NA; length: 13; size: NA; V: TRBV20-1; J: TRBJ2-7; CDR3: CSARDRVSYEQYF; DNA: TGCAGTGCTAGAGATAGGGTATCCTACGAGCAGTACTTC
D: TRBD2; length: 16; size: few; V: TRBV7-9; J: TRBJ2-2; CDR3: CASSLALAGPTGELFF; DNA: TGTGCCAGCAGCTTAGCTCTAGCGGGACCCACCGGGGAGCTGTTTTTT
D: NA; length: 10; size: NA; V: TRBV7-8; J: TRBJ2-6; CDR3: CASSLDVLTF; DNA: TGTGCCAGCAGCTTAGACGTCCTGACTTTC
D: TRBD1; length: 14; size: few; V: TRBV28; J: TRBJ1-4; CDR3: CASSPSRDRAQMFF; DNA: TGTGCCAGCAGTCCGTCCCGGGACAGGGCCCAAATGTTTTTT
D: TRBD2; length: 19; size: few; V: TRBV27; J: TRBJ2-3; CDR3: CASSPGPGLAGGPTDTQYF; DNA: TGTGCCAGCAGTCCCGGACCGGGACTAGCGGGAGGGCCCACAGATACGCAGTATTTT
D: NA; length: 14; size: NA; V: TRBV29-1; J: TRBJ2-7; CDR3: CSVLNRDQTYEQYF; DNA: TGCAGCGTCCTGAACAGGGACCAAACTTACGAGCAGTACTTC
D: NA; length: 14; size: NA; V: TRBV9; J: TRBJ1-1; CDR3: CASSVGQGRTEAFF; DNA: TGTGCCAGCAGCGTAGGTCAGGGTCGGACTGAAGCTTTCTTT
D: TRBD2; length: 17; size: many; V: TRBV29-1; J: TRBJ2-3; CDR3: CSVEDPLAGGLTDTQYF; DNA: TGCAGCGTTGAAGATCCCTTAGCGGGGGGCTTAACAGATACGCAGTATTTT
D: NA; length: 15; size: few; V: TRBV12-3/TRBV12-4; J: TRBJ2-5; CDR3: CASSLGEGGQETQYF; DNA: TGTGCCAGCAGTCTTGGGGAGGGGGGGCAAGAGACCCAGTACTTC
D: NA; length: 14; size: many; V: TRBV18; J: TRBJ2-1; CDR3: CASSPRGLYNEQFF; DNA: TGTGCCAGCTCACCGAGGGGACTTTACAATGAGCAGTTCTTC
D: TRBD1; length: 16; size: NA; V: TRBV28; J: TRBJ1-2; CDR3: CASSLVPGQGNYGYTF; DNA: TGTGCCAGCAGTCTCGTTCCGGGACAGGGGAACTATGGCTACACCTTC
D: NA; length: 15; size: NA; V: TRBV10-3; J: TRBJ2-5; CDR3: CAISESISGRETQYF; DNA: TGTGCCATCAGTGAGTCGATATCAGGGCGGGAGACCCAGTACTTC
D: NA; length: 18; size: NA; V: TRBV12-3/TRBV12-4; J: TRBJ2-3; CDR3: CASSSTATLHLGVDTQYF; DNA: TGTGCCAGCAGTTCTACAGCAACCCTACACCTTGGGGTGGATACGCAGTATTTT
D: NA; length: 13; size: NA; V: TRBV10-3; J: TRBJ2-1; CDR3: CAISESLYNEQFF; DNA: TGTGCCATCAGTGAGTCGTTATACAATGAGCAGTTCTTC
D: NA; length: 15; size: many; V: TRBV20-1; J: TRBJ2-2; CDR3: CSARDGGSNTGELFF; DNA: TGCAGTGCTAGAGATGGGGGATCGAACACCGGGGAGCTGTTTTTT
D: TRBD1; length: 13; size: few; V: TRBV12-3/TRBV12-4; J: TRBJ2-5; CDR3: CASTLDRQETQYF; DNA: TGTGCCAGCACCCTGGACAGGCAAGAGACCCAGTACTTC
D: NA; length: 16; size: NA; V: TRBV6-1; J: TRBJ2-7; CDR3: CASSPRGTAHSYEQYF; DNA: TGTGCCAGCAGTCCCCGCGGGACAGCGCACTCCTACGAGCAGTACTTC
D: TRBD1; length: 18; size: NA; V: TRBV4-3; J: TRBJ2-2; CDR3: CASSQDTYRGRITGELFF; DNA: TGCGCCAGCAGCCAAGATACCTATAGGGGGCGAATCACCGGGGAGCTGTTTTTT
D: NA; length: 14; size: many; V: TRBV2; J: TRBJ2-3; CDR3: CASSARDLTDTQYF; DNA: TGTGCCAGCTCCGCTCGGGATCTCACAGATACGCAGTATTTT
D: TRBD2; length: 12; size: NA; V: TRBV29-1; J: TRBJ2-7; CDR3: CSVGLGGYEQYF; DNA: TGCAGCGTTGGATTGGGAGGGTACGAGCAGTACTTC
D: TRBD1; length: 14; size: NA; V: TRBV7-2; J: TRBJ2-1; CDR3: CASSRQGADNEQFF; DNA: TGTGCCAGCAGCAGACAGGGGGCGGACAATGAGCAGTTCTTC
D: NA; length: 16; size: NA; V: TRBV6-1; J: TRBJ2-5; CDR3: CASSEGGLGGEETQYF; DNA: TGTGCCAGCAGTGAAGGGGGTCTAGGCGGGGAAGAGACCCAGTACTTC
D: NA; length: 13; size: NA; V: TRBV7-2; J: TRBJ2-1; CDR3: CASSLGLTNEQFF; DNA: TGTGCCAGCAGCTTAGGTCTTACAAATGAGCAGTTCTTC
D: TRBD1; length: 13; size: NA; V: TRBV7-3; J: TRBJ1-2; CDR3: CASSFTQGDGYTF; DNA: TGTGCCAGCAGCTTCACACAGGGGGACGGCTACACCTTC
D: NA; length: 14; size: few; V: TRBV5-6; J: TRBJ2-7; CDR3: CASSLHRETYEQYF; DNA: TGTGCCAGCAGCTTGCACCGGGAAACCTACGAGCAGTACTTC
D: NA; length: 12; size: NA; V: TRBV5-1; J: TRBJ2-5; CDR3: CASSPPAETQYF; DNA: TGCGCCAGCAGCCCGCCTGCGGAGACCCAGTACTTC
D: NA; length: 15; size: NA; V: TRBV24-1; J: TRBJ2-2; CDR3: CATSVTGQTTGELFF; DNA: TGTGCCACCAGTGTCACCGGACAGACAACCGGGGAGCTGTTTTTT
D: NA; length: 16; size: many; V: TRBV9; J: TRBJ2-1; CDR3: CASSVVGSPPYNEQFF; DNA: TGTGCCAGCAGCGTAGTCGGGTCCCCGCCCTACAATGAGCAGTTCTTC
D: TRBD2; length: 14; size: many; V: TRBV5-6; J: TRBJ2-7; CDR3: CASSVGGGRYEQYF; DNA: TGTGCCAGCAGCGTCGGGGGGGGTCGCTACGAGCAGTACTTC